The TCR beta chain under discussion was sequenced for a study of response to subunit inactivated influenza vaccine. TCRdb called the RT-PCR reads again in MiXCR, with one record for every CDR3 protein. Here the sample spans approximately 730,000 distinct CDR3 sequences, roughly 14% being singletons. CDR1 LNHDA and CDR2 SQIVND come from the germline V gene (reference sequence). CDR3 length: 14 amino acids. V was clipped by 2 bases and J by 5 bases, with 13 bases between them. This sample comprised PBMCs from blood, obtained approximately 15 days before vaccination. This receptor was identified in a man aged 45-65 years who received an inactivated influenza vaccine. V gene TRBV19 combines with J gene TRBJ2-7, with a possible D match to TRBD2 (5 bases). CDR3 in DNA: TGTGCCAGTAGTATACCGGGGATTGGCGACGAGCAGTACTTC. Its translation: CASSIPGIGDEQYF. Supplemented by reference TRBV19 and TRBJ2-7, the full variable domain reads DGGITQSPKYLFRKEGQNVTLSCEQNLNHDAMYWYRQDPGQGLRLIYYSQIVNDFQKGDIAEGYSVSREKKESFPLTVTSAQKNPTAFYLCASSIPGIGDEQYFGPGTRLTVT.